This TCR beta chain was recorded in a study of yellow fever vaccine responses in identical twins. Germline V gene sequence: CDR1 SGHNT, CDR2 YENEEA. This CDR3 spans 14 amino acids. TCRdb re-called the RT-PCR reads with MiXCR, one entry per CDR3 protein. The table records around 5,000 distinct CDR3 sequences, 75% to 85% of them present only once. As regards this clonotype: At one end the junction does not follow the germline gene, possibly because of a read error.

The source material was T cells from blood (PBMCs), unsorted or a sorted subset (not recorded which), sampled before or after yellow fever vaccination (not recorded which). The chain joins TRBV11-3 to TRBJ2-1, with TRBD2 matching over 8 bases. This TCR came from a woman aged 18-29 years who received the yellow fever vaccine. The CDR3 is CASTLTSGYNEQFF. CDR3 nucleotide sequence: TGTGCCAGCACCTTAACTAGCGGTTACAATGAGCAGTTCTTC.